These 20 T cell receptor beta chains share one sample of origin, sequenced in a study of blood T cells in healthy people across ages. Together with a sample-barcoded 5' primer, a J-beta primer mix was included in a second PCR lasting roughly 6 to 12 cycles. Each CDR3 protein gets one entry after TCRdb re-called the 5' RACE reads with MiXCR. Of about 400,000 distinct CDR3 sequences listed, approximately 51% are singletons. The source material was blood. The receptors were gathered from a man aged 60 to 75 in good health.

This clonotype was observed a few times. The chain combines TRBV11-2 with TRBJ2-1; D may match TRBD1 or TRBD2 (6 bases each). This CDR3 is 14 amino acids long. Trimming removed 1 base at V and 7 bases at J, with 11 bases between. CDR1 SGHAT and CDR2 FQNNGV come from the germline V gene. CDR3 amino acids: CASSLGRGQNEQFF. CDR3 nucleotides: TGTGCCAGCAGCTTAGGCCGGGGGCAGAATGAGCAGTTCTTC.

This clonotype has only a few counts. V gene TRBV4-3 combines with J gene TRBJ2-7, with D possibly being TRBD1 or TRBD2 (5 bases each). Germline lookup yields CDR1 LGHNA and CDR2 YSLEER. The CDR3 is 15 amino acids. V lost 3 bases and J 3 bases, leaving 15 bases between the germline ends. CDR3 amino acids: CASSQGQGEGYEQYF. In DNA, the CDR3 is TGCGCCAGCAGCCAGGGCCAGGGCGAGGGCTACGAGCAGTACTTC.

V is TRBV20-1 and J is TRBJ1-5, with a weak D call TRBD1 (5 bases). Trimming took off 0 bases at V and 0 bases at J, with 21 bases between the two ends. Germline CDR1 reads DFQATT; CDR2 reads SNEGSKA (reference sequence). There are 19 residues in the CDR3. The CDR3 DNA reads TGCAGTGCTAGAGACGACCTGGGACGAGGAAAGTATAGCAATCAGCCCCAGCATTTT. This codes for CSARDDLGRGKYSNQPQHF.

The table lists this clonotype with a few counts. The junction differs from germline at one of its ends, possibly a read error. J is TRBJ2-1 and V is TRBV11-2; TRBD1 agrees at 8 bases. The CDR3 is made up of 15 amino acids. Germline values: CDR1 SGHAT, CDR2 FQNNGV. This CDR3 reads CASSLGTGGYNEQFF. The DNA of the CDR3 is TGCGCCAGCAGCCTAGGCACAGGGGGATACAATGAGCAGTTCTTC. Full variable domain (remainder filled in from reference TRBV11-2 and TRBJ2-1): EAGVAQSPRYKIIEKRQSVAFWCNPISGHATLYWYQQILGQGPKLLIQFQNNGVVDDSQLPKDRFSAERLKGVDSTLKIQPAKLEDSAVYLCASSLGTGGYNEQFFGPGTRLTVL.

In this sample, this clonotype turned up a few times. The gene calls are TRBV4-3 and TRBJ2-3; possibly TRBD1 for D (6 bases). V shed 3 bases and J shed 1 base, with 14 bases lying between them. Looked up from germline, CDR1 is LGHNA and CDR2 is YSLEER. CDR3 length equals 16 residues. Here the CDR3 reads CASSHSPKGGTDTQYF. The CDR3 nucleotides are TGCGCCAGCAGCCATAGCCCCAAGGGGGGCACAGATACGCAGTATTTT.

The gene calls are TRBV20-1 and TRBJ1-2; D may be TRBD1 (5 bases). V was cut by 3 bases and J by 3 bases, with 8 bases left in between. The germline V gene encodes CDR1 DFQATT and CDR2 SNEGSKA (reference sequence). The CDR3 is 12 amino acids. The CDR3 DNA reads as TGCAGTGCTAGGGGACGGGACTATGGCTACACCTTC. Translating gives CSARGRDYGYTF.

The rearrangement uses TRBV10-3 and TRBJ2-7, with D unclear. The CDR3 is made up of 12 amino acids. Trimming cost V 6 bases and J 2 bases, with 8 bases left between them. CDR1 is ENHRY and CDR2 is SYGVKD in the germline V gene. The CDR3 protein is CAIRDGTYEQYF. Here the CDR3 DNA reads TGTGCCATCAGGGACGGTACCTACGAGCAGTACTTC.

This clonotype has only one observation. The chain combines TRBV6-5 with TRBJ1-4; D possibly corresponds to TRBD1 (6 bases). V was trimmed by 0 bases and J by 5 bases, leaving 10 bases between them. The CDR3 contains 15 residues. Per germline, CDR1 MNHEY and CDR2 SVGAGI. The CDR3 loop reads CASSYSGTPNEKLFF. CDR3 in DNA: TGTGCCAGCAGTTACTCCGGGACACCGAATGAAAAACTGTTTTTT.

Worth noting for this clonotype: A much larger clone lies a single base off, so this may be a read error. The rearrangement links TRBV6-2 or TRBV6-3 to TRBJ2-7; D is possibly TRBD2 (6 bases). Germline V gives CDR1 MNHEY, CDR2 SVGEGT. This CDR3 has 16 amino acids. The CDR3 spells CASSYSRGVVSYKQYF. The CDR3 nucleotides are TGTGCCAGCAGTTACTCTCGCGGGGTGGTCTCCTACAAGCAGTACTTC.

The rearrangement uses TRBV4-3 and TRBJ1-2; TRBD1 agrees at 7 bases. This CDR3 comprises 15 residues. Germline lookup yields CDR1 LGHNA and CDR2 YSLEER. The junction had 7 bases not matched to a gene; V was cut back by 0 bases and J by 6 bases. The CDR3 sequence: CASSQDPSGGDGYTF. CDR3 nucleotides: TGCGCCAGCAGCCAAGATCCGTCAGGGGGGGATGGCTACACCTTC.

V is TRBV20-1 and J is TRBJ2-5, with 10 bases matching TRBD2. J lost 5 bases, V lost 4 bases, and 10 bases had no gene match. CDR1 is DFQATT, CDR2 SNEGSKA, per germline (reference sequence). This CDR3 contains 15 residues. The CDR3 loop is CSAKLPGLALETQYF. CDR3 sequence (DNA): TGCAGTGCTAAACTTCCGGGACTAGCGCTGGAGACCCAGTACTTC.

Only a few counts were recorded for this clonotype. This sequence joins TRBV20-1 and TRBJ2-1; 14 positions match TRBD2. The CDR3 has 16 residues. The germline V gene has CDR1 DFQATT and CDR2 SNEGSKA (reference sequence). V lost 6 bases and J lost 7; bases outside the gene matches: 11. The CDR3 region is CSAYGLAGGLGNEQFF. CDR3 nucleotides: TGCAGTGCCTACGGACTAGCGGGAGGTTTGGGTAATGAGCAGTTCTTC.

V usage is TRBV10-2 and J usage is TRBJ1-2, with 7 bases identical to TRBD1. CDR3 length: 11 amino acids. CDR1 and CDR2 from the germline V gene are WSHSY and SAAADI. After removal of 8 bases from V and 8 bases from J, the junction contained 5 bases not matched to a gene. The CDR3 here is CASEGARGYTF. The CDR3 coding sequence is TGCGCCAGCGAGGGGGCTCGGGGCTACACCTTC.

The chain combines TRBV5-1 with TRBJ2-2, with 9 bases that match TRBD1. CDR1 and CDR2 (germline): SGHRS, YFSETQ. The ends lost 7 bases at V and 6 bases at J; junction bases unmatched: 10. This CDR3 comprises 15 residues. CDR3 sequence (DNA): TGCGCCAGCTTACCCGGGACAGGGCGTGCCGGGGAGCTGTTTTTT. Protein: CASLPGTGRAGELFF.

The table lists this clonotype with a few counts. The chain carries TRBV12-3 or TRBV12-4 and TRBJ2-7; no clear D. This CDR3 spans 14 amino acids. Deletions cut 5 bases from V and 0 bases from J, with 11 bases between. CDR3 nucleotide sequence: TGTGCCAGCAGTACTCATCCACGCTCCTACGAGCAGTACTTC. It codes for CASSTHPRSYEQYF.

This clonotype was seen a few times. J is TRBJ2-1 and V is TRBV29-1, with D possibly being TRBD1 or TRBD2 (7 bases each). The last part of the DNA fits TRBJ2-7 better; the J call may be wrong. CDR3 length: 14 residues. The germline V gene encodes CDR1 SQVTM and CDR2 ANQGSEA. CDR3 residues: CSFRGDSSYNEQYF. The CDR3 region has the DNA TGCAGCTTCCGGGGGGACAGTTCCTACAATGAGCAGTACTTC.

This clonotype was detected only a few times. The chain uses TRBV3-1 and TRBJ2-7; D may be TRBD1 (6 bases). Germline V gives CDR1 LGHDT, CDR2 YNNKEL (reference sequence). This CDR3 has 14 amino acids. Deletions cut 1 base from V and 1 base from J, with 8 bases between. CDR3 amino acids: CASSQVGTSYEQYF. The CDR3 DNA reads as TGTGCCAGCAGCCAAGTGGGGACATCCTACGAGCAGTACTTC.

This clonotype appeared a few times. The DNA for the CDR3 is TGTGCCAGCAGCGTAGTAGCGGGGCATACAGATACGCAGTATTTT. Protein product: CASSVVAGHTDTQYF. The chain joins TRBV9 to TRBJ2-3, with 8 bases aligning to TRBD2. Germline V lookup: CDR1 SGDLS, CDR2 YYNGEE. This CDR3 has 15 amino acids. V lost 0 bases and J lost 3; bases outside the gene matches: 3.

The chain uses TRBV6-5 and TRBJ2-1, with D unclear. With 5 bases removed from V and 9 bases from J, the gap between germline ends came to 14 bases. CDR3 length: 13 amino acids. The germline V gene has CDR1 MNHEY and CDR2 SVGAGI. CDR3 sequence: CASSRVQVSEQFF. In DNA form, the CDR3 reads TGTGCCAGCAGTAGGGTTCAAGTTAGTGAGCAGTTCTTC.

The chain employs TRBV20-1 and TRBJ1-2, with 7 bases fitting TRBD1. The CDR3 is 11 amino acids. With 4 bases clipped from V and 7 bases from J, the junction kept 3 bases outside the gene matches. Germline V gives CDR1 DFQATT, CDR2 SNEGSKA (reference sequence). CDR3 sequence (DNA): TGCAGTGCTACAAACAGGGGTGGCTACACCTTC. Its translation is CSATNRGGYTF.